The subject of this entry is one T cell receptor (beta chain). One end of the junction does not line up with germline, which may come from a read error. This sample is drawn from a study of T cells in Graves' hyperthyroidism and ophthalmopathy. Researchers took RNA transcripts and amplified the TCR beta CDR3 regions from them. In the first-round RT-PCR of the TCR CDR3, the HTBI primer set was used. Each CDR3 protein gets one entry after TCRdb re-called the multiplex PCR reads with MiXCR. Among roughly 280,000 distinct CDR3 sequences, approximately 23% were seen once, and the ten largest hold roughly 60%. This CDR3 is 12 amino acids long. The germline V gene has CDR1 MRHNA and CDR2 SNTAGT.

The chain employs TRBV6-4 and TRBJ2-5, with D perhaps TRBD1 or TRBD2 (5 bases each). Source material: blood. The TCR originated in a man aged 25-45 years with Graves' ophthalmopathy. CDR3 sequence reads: CASSEDRGRRNF. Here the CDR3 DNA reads TGTGCCAGCAGTGAGGATAGGGGCAGGAGGAACTTC.